This T cell receptor beta chain was identified during a study of vaccination and CD4 T cells after COVID-19. The study sequenced cultured CD4+ T cell DNA using the Oncomine TCR Beta short-read assay. TCRdb used MiXCR to reprocess the PCR reads, holding one entry per CDR3 protein. The sample shows more than 8,500 distinct CDR3 sequences, roughly 60% of them seen only once. Sample treatment: approximately 9-day PBMC culture with coronavirus spike peptide pools or control peptides (ViraFEST assay). Prior to the COVID-19 pandemic (2011-2018), the unexposed donor's CD4+ T cells were collected. Scientists separated out CD4+ T cells through negative selection following 10 days in culture. CDR1 MDHEN and CDR2 SYDVKM come from the germline V gene. Trimming removed 6 bases from V and 0 bases from J, with 11 bases in between. The CDR3 sequence is 14 residues long. Comment on this clonotype: Antigen: not known.

This clonotype originated in a human donor in good health. The sequenced material came from CD4+ T cells from blood, cultured in vitro. This chain uses TRBV28 with TRBJ1-2; D is unclear. CDR3 amino acids: CASSKGGANYGYTF. Here the CDR3 DNA reads TGTGCCAGCAGCAAGGGCGGAGCTAACTATGGCTACACCTTC.